One sample yielded the 17 T cell receptor beta chains listed below, sequenced in a study of T cell repertoires in cytomegalovirus infection. TCRdb fed the reads into MiXCR, producing one record per CDR3 protein. The sample contains under 300,000 distinct CDR3 sequences, about a sixth of which appear only once. The sample was CD8+ T cells from PBMCs. The source is a human donor in good health (CMV status not recorded). Some clones in this sample may be carry-over from other donors' samples.

This clonotype showed up many times. This rearrangement joins TRBV7-2 to TRBJ2-2, with 10 bases matching TRBD2. The CDR3 is 15 amino acids. The V gene end was trimmed by 1 base and the J gene end by 7 bases; junction bases not matched to a gene: 3. CDR1 and CDR2 (germline): SGHTA, FQGNSA. DNA of the CDR3: TGTGCCAGCAGCTTAGTACTAGCGGGGCTCGGGGAGCTGTTTTTT. Residues: CASSLVLAGLGELFF.

This clonotype was found many times. The V and J genes are TRBV7-2 and TRBJ1-1; the D is unclear. Trimming took off 2 bases at V and 0 bases at J, with 10 bases between the two ends. The CDR3 totals 15 residues. The V gene's germline CDR1 is SGHTA and CDR2 FQGNSA. DNA of the CDR3: TGTGCCAGCAGCTTAAACTTCGGGGTGAACACTGAAGCTTTCTTT. Its protein product is CASSLNFGVNTEAFF.

This clonotype was found many times. The chain has TRBV20-1 and TRBJ2-3; 14 nucleotides agree with TRBD2. V shed 4 bases, J shed 4 bases, and the junction held 13 bases outside the gene matches. Germline-derived CDR1 and CDR2 are DFQATT and SNEGSKA (reference sequence). This CDR3 spans 18 amino acids. This chain's CDR3 is CSATSPRGTSGGPDTQYF. CDR3 in DNA: TGCAGTGCTACAAGCCCAAGAGGGACTAGCGGGGGACCAGATACGCAGTATTTT.

Ten or more counts support this clonotype. The chain joins TRBV20-1 to TRBJ1-2; TRBD1 is a possible D gene (6 bases). This CDR3 has 17 residues. V was trimmed by 0 bases and J by 0 bases, leaving 17 bases between them. CDR1 DFQATT and CDR2 SNEGSKA come from the germline V gene (reference sequence). CDR3 bases: TGCAGTGCTAGAGATGGGACTTGGACAGACCCTAACTATGGCTACACCTTC. This translates into CSARDGTWTDPNYGYTF.

The chain recombines TRBV29-1 with TRBJ2-7; D is undetermined. CDR1 and CDR2 from the germline V gene are SQVTM and ANQGSEA. The CDR3 sequence is 13 residues long. Trimming pared 7 bases from V and 0 bases from J, leaving 13 bases between. CDR3 in amino acids: CSATGGTSYEQYF. CDR3 bases: TGCAGCGCCACTGGCGGTACCTCCTACGAGCAGTACTTC.

The rearrangement uses TRBV19 and TRBJ2-5; TRBD1 agrees at 8 bases. Losses at the gene ends were 5 bases for V and 2 bases for J; bases not matched to a gene: 7. The CDR3 extends over 15 amino acids. The germline gives CDR1 LNHDA, CDR2 SQIVND (reference sequence). This CDR3 reads CASSPGQGLQETQYF. The CDR3 bases are TGTGCCAGTAGTCCTGGACAGGGTTTACAAGAGACCCAGTACTTC.

In this sample, this clonotype turned up a few times. The chain has TRBV29-1 and TRBJ1-3; no reliable D call. V gave up 3 bases and J gave up 1 base, with 7 bases separating them. Germline-derived CDR1 and CDR2 are SQVTM and ANQGSEA. The CDR3 contains 13 residues. The CDR3 spells CSVENDSGNTIYF. The CDR3 DNA reads TGCAGCGTTGAGAACGATTCTGGAAACACCATATATTTT.

This clonotype was observed at least ten times. The chain is built from TRBV7-9 and TRBJ2-7; D is perhaps TRBD2 (5 bases). This CDR3 region has 13 residues. The germline V gene has CDR1 SEHNR and CDR2 FQNEAQ (reference sequence). V gave up 7 bases and J gave up 3 bases, with 13 bases separating them. The CDR3 DNA reads as TGTGCCAGCATCAAAACTAGTAGCTACGAGCAGTACTTC. This translates into CASIKTSSYEQYF.

This clonotype has ten or more counts. The chain recombines TRBV6-2 or TRBV6-3 with TRBJ2-7, with 7 positions matching TRBD2. J was trimmed by 0 bases and V by 8 bases; bases with no gene match: 7. CDR1 and CDR2 (germline): MNHEY, SVGEGT. The CDR3 has 14 residues. For the CDR3, the DNA is TGTGCCAGCCATGCGGGGGTCATCTCCTACGAGCAGTACTTC. It specifies CASHAGVISYEQYF.

Turning to this clonotype: The junction differs from germline at one of its ends, possibly a read error. The J gene is TRBJ1-1, the V gene TRBV2, with D unclear. The V gene's germline CDR1 is SNHLY and CDR2 FYNNEI. The CDR3 has 16 amino acids. The CDR3 region is CASTEDPPFGQLIAFF. DNA of the CDR3: TGTGCCAGCACTGAAGACCCACCCTTTGGGCAACTGATAGCTTTCTTT.

There are many counts of this clonotype. The gene calls are TRBV7-2 and TRBJ2-7, with TRBD2 identical over 9 bases. V gave up 1 base and J gave up 0 bases; unmatched junction bases: 4. The V gene's germline CDR1 is SGHTA and CDR2 FQGNSA. The CDR3 is 16 residues long. The CDR3 nucleotides read TGTGCCAGCAGCTTAGACTGGCGGGGGGGCTCCTACGAGCAGTACTTC. Its protein is CASSLDWRGGSYEQYF.

The chain is built from TRBV9 and TRBJ2-1; D is undetermined. Per the germline V gene, CDR1 is SGDLS and CDR2 is YYNGEE. The CDR3 is 14 residues long. V lost 5 bases to trimming and J lost 0 bases, with 9 bases between them. The CDR3 region is CASSPEISYNEQFF. For the CDR3, the DNA is TGTGCCAGCAGTCCCGAGATCTCCTACAATGAGCAGTTCTTC.

This chain connects TRBV4-1 to TRBJ2-3; 11 nucleotides line up with TRBD2. Germline V gene lookup returns CDR1 MGHRA and CDR2 YSYEKL. After removal of 1 base from V and 2 bases from J, the junction contained 2 bases not matched to a gene. This CDR3 spans 16 amino acids. CDR3: CASSQGTSGFTDTQYF. For the CDR3, the DNA is TGCGCCAGCAGCCAAGGGACTAGCGGGTTCACAGATACGCAGTATTTT.

This clonotype was recorded many times. V and J are TRBV2 and TRBJ2-3; TRBD2 matches at 9 bases. The CDR3 runs to 15 residues. CDR1 SNHLY and CDR2 FYNNEI come from the germline V gene. V lost 3 bases to trimming and J lost 4 bases; unmatched junction nucleotides: 5. The CDR3: CASSEAGGSADTQYF. CDR3 sequence (DNA): TGTGCCAGCAGTGAGGCGGGGGGGTCCGCAGATACGCAGTATTTT.

This clonotype has a count of ten or more. V gene TRBV6-5 combines with J gene TRBJ2-2; 9 nucleotides match TRBD1. CDR3 length: 16 amino acids. With V trimmed by 2 bases and J by 1 base, 2 bases remained unmatched. Per the germline V gene, CDR1 is MNHEY and CDR2 is SVGAGI. The chain's CDR3 is CASSYGQGLNTGELFF. CDR3 DNA sequence: TGTGCCAGCAGTTACGGACAGGGGTTGAACACCGGGGAGCTGTTTTTT.

The V call is TRBV4-1, the J call TRBJ2-7; TRBD2 matches at 7 bases. Germline loops: CDR1 MGHRA, CDR2 YSYEKL. The CDR3 extends over 14 amino acids. Germline trimming cut 4 bases from V and 3 bases from J; bases unmatched to any gene: 6. This CDR3 reads CASSPGLDNYEQYF. The CDR3, as DNA: TGCGCCAGCAGCCCCGGACTAGACAACTACGAGCAGTACTTC.

This clonotype was detected many times. J is TRBJ2-1 and V is TRBV12-3 or TRBV12-4; 9 positions agree with TRBD1. Losses at the gene ends were 4 bases for V and 6 bases for J; bases not matched to a gene: 4. The CDR3 sequence is 14 residues long. Here the CDR3 DNA reads TGTGCCAGCAGTTCGGGACAGGGAGGCAATGAGCAGTTCTTC. Its translation is CASSSGQGGNEQFF.